This record covers a single TCR beta chain. The V gene's germline CDR1 is SGHVS and CDR2 FQNEAQ. The CDR3 is made up of 14 amino acids. The V end lost 2 bases, the J end lost 10 bases, and 15 bases lay between the germline ends. This entry comes from a study of cytomegalovirus exposure and HLA in healthy donors. This PCR relied on a set of 60 Vbeta primers and 13 Jbeta primers. TCRdb's copy holds only in-frame clones and misses some; the assay was immunoSEQ multiplex PCR. The sample lists under 150,000 clones, 82% occurring once. The receptor was derived from a male donor in good health and CMV-seronegative. The sequenced sample consisted of PBMCs. The chain couples TRBV7-8 to TRBJ2-1; tentative D call: TRBD2 (5 bases). CDR3: CASSLLDAEGEQFF. CDR3 coding DNA: TGTGCCAGCAGCTTATTGGACGCTGAGGGCGAGCAGTTCTTC.